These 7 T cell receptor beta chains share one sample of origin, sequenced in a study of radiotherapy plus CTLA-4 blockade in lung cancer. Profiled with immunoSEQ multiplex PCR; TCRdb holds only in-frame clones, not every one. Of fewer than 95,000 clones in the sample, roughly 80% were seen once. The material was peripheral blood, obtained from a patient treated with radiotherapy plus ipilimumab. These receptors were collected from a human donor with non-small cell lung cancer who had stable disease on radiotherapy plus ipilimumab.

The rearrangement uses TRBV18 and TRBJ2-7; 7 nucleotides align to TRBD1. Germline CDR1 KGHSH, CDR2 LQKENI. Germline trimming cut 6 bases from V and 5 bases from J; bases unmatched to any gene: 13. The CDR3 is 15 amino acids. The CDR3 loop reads CASSQQTGAGNEQYF. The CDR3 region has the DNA TGTGCCAGCTCGCAGCAAACAGGGGCTGGGAACGAGCAGTACTTC.

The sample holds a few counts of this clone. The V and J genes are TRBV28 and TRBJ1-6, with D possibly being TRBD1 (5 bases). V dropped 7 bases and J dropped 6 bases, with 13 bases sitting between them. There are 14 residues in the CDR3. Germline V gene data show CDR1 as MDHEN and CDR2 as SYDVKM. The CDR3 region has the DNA TGTGCCAGCAATGAAGTGAGGGGTAATTCACCCCTCCACTTT. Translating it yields CASNEVRGNSPLHF. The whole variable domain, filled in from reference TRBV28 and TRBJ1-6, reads DVKVTQSSRYLVKRTGEKVFLECVQDMDHENMFWYRQDPGLGLRLIYFSYDVKMKEKGDIPEGYSVSREKKERFSLILESASTNQTSMYLCASNEVRGNSPLHFGNGTRLTVT.

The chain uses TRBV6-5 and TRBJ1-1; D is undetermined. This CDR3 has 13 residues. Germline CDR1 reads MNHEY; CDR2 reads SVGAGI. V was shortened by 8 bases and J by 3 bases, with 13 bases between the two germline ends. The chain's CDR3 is CASRWTQDTEAFF. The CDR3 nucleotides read TGTGCCAGCCGCTGGACCCAGGACACTGAAGCTTTCTTT.

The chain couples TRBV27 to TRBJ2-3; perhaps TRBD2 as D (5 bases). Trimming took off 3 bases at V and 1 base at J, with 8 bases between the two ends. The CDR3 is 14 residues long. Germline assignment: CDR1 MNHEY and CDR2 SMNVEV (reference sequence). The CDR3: CASSFTRGTDTQYF. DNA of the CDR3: TGTGCCAGCAGTTTCACTAGGGGCACAGATACGCAGTATTTT.

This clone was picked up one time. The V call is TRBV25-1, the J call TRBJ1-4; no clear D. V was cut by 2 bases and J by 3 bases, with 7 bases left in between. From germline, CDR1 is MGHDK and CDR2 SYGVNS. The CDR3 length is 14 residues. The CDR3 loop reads CASSEAGSNEKLFF. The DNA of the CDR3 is TGTGCCAGCAGTGAAGCGGGGTCTAATGAAAAACTGTTTTTT.

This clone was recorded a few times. The CDR3: CASLDTMNTEAFF. The CDR3 DNA follows: TGTGCCAGTCTGGACACTATGAACACTGAAGCTTTCTTT. The rearrangement links TRBV6-6 to TRBJ1-1, with D tentatively TRBD1 (5 bases). V dropped 9 bases and J dropped 0 bases, with 11 bases sitting between them. This CDR3 contains 13 residues. Looked up from germline, CDR1 is MNHNY and CDR2 is SVGAGI (reference sequence).

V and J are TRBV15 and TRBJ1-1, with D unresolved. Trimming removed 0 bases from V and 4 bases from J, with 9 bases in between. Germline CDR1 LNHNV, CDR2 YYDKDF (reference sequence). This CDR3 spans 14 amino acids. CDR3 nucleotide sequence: TGTGCCACCAGCAGAGATCCTAATCCCACTGAAGCTTTCTTT. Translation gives CATSRDPNPTEAFF.